One T cell receptor beta chain is described in this entry. The CDR3 runs 17 residues. Sequencing was performed with immunoSEQ multiplex PCR; in TCRdb, only in-frame clones are kept and a portion is missing. The sample includes about 98,000 clones, about 90% seen only once; the top ten take 2% to 3%. This sample was included in a study of control samples from healthy donors and cancer patients. The receptor's source is a woman younger than 30 in good health. The chain carries TRBV12-2 and TRBJ1-6; the DNA was not used to check the table's D call, TRBD1. TRBV12-2 corresponds to a pseudogene. The source material was blood. CDR3 in amino acids: CASRLDGKDILNSPLHF. CDR3 sequence (DNA): TGTGCAAGTCGCTTAGACGGAAAAGACATCCTCAATTCACCCCTCCACTTT.